These T cell receptor beta chains were read from a single sample in a study of graft-versus-host responses after intestinal transplantation. The method was immunoSEQ multiplex PCR; TCRdb's version includes in-frame clones alone and lacks a portion of them. The sample shows 62,000 or so clones, about 90% of them seen only once. The sample here was PBMCs, taken 26 days after transplant. All receptors derive from a human patient who received an intestinal transplant, so some T cells may come from the graft donor. The CDR3 runs from the conserved cysteine through the conserved F or W. A D gene is named only where the DNA matches it firmly. Clone size is stated in some rows and not others, as once, few, many or a class when expanded.

>-|TRBJ1-5|-|TRBV7-8
CASSLEGGYSNQPQHF
TGTGCCAGCAGCTTAGAAGGGGGTTATAGCAATCAGCCCCAGCATTTT
>-|TRBJ2-5|-|TRBV6-1
CASTTSTLETQYF
TGTGCCAGCACCACTAGTACCCTTGAGACCCAGTACTTC
>-|TRBJ2-1|-|TRBV5-1
CASSPGRQGGYNEQFF
TGCGCCAGCAGTCCGGGACGCCAAGGGGGCTACAATGAGCAGTTCTTC
>-|TRBJ1-2|once|TRBV19
CASSIAGVSYGYTF
TGTGCCAGTAGTATAGCAGGGGTTTCCTATGGCTACACCTTC
>TRBD1|TRBJ1-1|-|TRBV27
CASSSLGTGYTEAFF
TGTGCCAGCAGTTCACTGGGGACAGGGTACACTGAAGCTTTCTTT
>-|TRBJ2-7|-|TRBV6-1
CASSELDRTDFFYEQYF
TGTGCCAGCAGTGAACTGGACAGAACAGACTTTTTCTACGAGCAGTACTTC
>TRBD1|TRBJ2-7|-|TRBV27
CASSLSGQGAGYEQYF
TGTGCCAGCAGTTTATCCGGACAGGGGGCAGGCTACGAGCAGTACTTC
>TRBD2|TRBJ2-1|-|TRBV28
CASSFFAGGRNEQFF
TGTGCCAGCAGTTTTTTTGCGGGGGGGCGTAATGAGCAGTTCTTC
>TRBD1|TRBJ2-7|-|TRBV2
CASSSGTGYYEQYF
TGTGCCAGCAGTTCCGGGACAGGGTACTACGAGCAGTACTTC
>TRBD2|TRBJ2-5|-|TRBV6-6
CASSVTGTSGRETQYF
TGTGCCAGCAGTGTTACCGGGACTAGCGGCCGGGAGACCCAGTACTTC